This TCR beta chain was captured in a study of T cells in Graves' hyperthyroidism and ophthalmopathy. Authors of the study amplified TCR beta CDR3 regions from RNA transcripts. RT-PCR in the first round (using the HTBI primer set) targeted the TCR CDR3. Each CDR3 protein is one row after TCRdb ran MiXCR on the multiplex PCR reads. The sample carries approximately 410,000 distinct CDR3 sequences, roughly 13% recorded once. The V and J ends lost 5 bases and 8 bases, in that order; junction bases with no gene match: 11. This CDR3 is 16 amino acids long. Germline V lookup: CDR1 LNHDA, CDR2 SQIVND (reference sequence).

This sequence was found in a woman aged 18-35 years with Graves' hyperthyroidism. V is TRBV19 and J is TRBJ2-2; the match to TRBD1 covers 10 bases. The sample taken for sequencing was blood. DNA for the CDR3: TGTGCCAGTAGTTACGGACAGGGGGGTGGAGGAGGGGAGCTGTTTTTT. Residues: CASSYGQGGGGGELFF.